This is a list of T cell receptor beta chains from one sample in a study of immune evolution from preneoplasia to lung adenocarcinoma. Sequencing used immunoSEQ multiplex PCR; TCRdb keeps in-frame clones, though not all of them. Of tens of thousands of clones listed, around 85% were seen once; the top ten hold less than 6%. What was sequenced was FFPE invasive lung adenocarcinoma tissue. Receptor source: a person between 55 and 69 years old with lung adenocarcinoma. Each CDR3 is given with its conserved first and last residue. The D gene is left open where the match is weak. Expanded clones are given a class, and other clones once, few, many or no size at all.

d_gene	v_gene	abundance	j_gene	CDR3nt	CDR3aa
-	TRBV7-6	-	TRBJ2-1	TGTGCCAGCAGCTTAGGCTTGAGCTCCTACAATGAGCAGTTCTTC	CASSLGLSSYNEQFF
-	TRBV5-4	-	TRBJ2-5	TGTGCCAGCAGCTTATACGTCGTAGAGACCCAGTACTTC	CASSLYVVETQYF
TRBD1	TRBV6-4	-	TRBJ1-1	TGTGCCAGCAGTGAATCGGACAGGATAATGAACACTGAAGCTTTCTTT	CASSESDRIMNTEAFF
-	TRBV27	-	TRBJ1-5	TGTGCCAGCAGTTTGAACAGGGAGGGAAATCAGCCCCAGCATTTT	CASSLNREGNQPQHF
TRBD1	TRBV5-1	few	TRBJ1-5	TGCGCCAGCAGCTTGGACAGGGGTCAGCCCCAGCATTTT	CASSLDRGQPQHF
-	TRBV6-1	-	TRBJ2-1	TGTGCCAGCAGTATAGGGCAGTACAATGAGCAGTTCTTC	CASSIGQYNEQFF
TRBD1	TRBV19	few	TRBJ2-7	TGTGCCAGTAGCGGGACAGGGGTCTACGAGCAGTACTTC	CASSGTGVYEQYF
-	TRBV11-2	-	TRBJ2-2	TGTGCCAGCAGCTTAAGTCCGACTGGAACGAACACCGGGGAGCTGTTTTTT	CASSLSPTGTNTGELFF
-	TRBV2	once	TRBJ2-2	TGTGCCAGCAGTTTGATACTGACCGGGGAGCTGTTTTTT	CASSLILTGELFF
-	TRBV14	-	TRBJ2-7	TGTGCCAGCAGCCAAGCGAGCAGCGGAAGGCAGTACTTC	CASSQASSGRQYF
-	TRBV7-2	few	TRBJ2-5	TGTGCCAGCAGCTTAGGGCCCACACGCGAAGAGACCCAGTACTTC	CASSLGPTREETQYF
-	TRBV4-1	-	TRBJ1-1	TGCGCCAGCAGCCAAGGGGCAGAAGGATACACTGAAGCTTTCTTT	CASSQGAEGYTEAFF
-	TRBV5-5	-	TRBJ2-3	TGTGCCAGCAGCTTGGTGGGGGTCACAGATACGCAGTATTTT	CASSLVGVTDTQYF
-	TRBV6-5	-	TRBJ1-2	TGTGCCAGCAGTTCCCCCATGCAGGGTAACTATGGCTACACCTTC	CASSSPMQGNYGYTF
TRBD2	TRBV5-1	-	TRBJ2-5	TGCGCCAGCAGCTGGAACAAGCGGGGCCAAGAGACCCAGTACTTC	CASSWNKRGQETQYF
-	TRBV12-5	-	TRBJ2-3	TGTGCTAGTGGTTTGGAGGGGCCCACAGATACGCAGTATTTT	CASGLEGPTDTQYF
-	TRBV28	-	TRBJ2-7	TGTGCCAGCAGTTTGGACCCCAACTACTCCGAGCAGTACTTC	CASSLDPNYSEQYF
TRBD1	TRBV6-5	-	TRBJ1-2	TGTGCCAGCAGTGGCTCGCGGACAGGAATATATGGCTACACCTTC	CASSGSRTGIYGYTF
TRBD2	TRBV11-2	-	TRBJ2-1	TGTGCCAGCAGCCTTACGAGCGGGAGCGAAGAGCAGTTCTTC	CASSLTSGSEEQFF
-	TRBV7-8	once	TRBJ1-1	TGTGCCAGCAGACCAACAAGGAACACTGAAGCTTTCTTT	CASRPTRNTEAFF
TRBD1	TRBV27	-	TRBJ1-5	TGTGCCAGCCGTTCCTTAGACAGGGTCAATCAGCCCCAGCATTTT	CASRSLDRVNQPQHF
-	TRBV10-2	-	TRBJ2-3	TGCGCCAGCAAGACCCAGAGGAGTTGGGCAGATACGCAGTATTTT	CASKTQRSWADTQYF
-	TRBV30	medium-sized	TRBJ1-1	TGTGCCTGGAGTGTAAGGCAGGGGCGGCGAAAAGCTTTCTTT	CAWSVRQGRRKAFF
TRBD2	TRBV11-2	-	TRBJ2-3	TGTGCCAGCAGCTTGCAAAGGCGAGCGGGAGGGTTCACAGATACGCAGTATTTT	CASSLQRRAGGFTDTQYF
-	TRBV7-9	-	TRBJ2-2	TGTGCCAGCACCTCAAGGGGCGGCGGGGAGCTGTTTTTT	CASTSRGGGELFF
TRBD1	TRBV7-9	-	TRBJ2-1	TGTGCCAGCAGCCTAACAGGGGATGAGCAGTTCTTC	CASSLTGDEQFF
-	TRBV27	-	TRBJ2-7	TGTGCCAGCAGTTCCGACTCCGGGACTCCCATCGAGCAGTACTTC	CASSSDSGTPIEQYF
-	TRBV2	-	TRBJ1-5	TGTGCCAGCAGCCAACAGGGTGGTCAGCCCCAGCATTTT	CASSQQGGQPQHF
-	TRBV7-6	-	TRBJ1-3	TGTGCCAGCAGCTTAACAGCGTCGGGAAACACCATATATTTT	CASSLTASGNTIYF
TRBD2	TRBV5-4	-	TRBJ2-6	TGTGCCAGCAGCACTAGCGGGAGGGCCCGTGGTGGGGCCAACGTCCTGACTTTC	CASSTSGRARGGANVLTF
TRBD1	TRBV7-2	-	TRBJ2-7	TGTGCCAGCAGCTCTCCTCGGACAGGTACCTACGAGCAGTACTTC	CASSSPRTGTYEQYF
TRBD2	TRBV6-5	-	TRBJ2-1	TGTGCCAGCAGGTCCTCCGGGACTAGATCCTTCGAGCAGTTCTTC	CASRSSGTRSFEQFF
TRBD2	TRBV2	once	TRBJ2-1	TGTGCCAGCAGGGGGACTAGCGGGAGGCCTCGCTACAATGAGCAGTTCTTC	CASRGTSGRPRYNEQFF
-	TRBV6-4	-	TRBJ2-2	TGTGCCAGCAGTGACTCGATTCCCGGGGAGCTGTTTTTT	CASSDSIPGELFF
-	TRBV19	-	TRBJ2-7	TGTGCCAGTAGTATACCCAGCGAACCCTACGAGCAGTACTTC	CASSIPSEPYEQYF
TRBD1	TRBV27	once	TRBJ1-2	TGTGCCAGCAGGCCACAGGGGACGTATGGCTACACCTTC	CASRPQGTYGYTF
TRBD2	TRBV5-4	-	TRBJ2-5	TGTGCCAGCAGCCGGACTAGCGGTGTCCAAGAGACCCAGTACTTC	CASSRTSGVQETQYF
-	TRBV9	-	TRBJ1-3	TGTGCCAGCAGCGCAGGGAGGCTGACAGCTGGAAACACCATATATTTT	CASSAGRLTAGNTIYF
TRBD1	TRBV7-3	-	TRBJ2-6	TGTGCCAGCAGTACAGGGGGCTCCGGGTCTGGGGCCAACGTCCTGACTTTC	CASSTGGSGSGANVLTF
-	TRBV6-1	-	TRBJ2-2	TGTGCCAGCAGCGCCCAGAGGGGGGCCGGGGAGCTGTTTTTT	CASSAQRGAGELFF
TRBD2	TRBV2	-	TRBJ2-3	TGTGCCAGCAGACCAAACCCTTGGGTAGCGGGAGTCCCAGATACGCAGTATTTT	CASRPNPWVAGVPDTQYF
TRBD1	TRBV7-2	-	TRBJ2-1	TGTGCCAGCAGCCGCCAGGGGGCGCGAGAGCAGTTCTTC	CASSRQGAREQFF
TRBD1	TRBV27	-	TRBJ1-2	TGTGCCAGCAGTTTCTCAGACAGGGTCGACTATGGCTACACCTTC	CASSFSDRVDYGYTF
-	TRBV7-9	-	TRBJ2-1	TGTGCCAGCAGCTCAAGGCTAGCGAACGAGCAGTTCTTC	CASSSRLANEQFF